The clone carrying this T cell receptor beta chain was seen more than once but under ten times. Its antigen is not known. This entry belongs to a study of metastatic and nonmetastatic thyroid tumors. Study-wide background: The study looked at repertoires side by side in blood and in tumor or nodule tissue from malignant and benign thyroid patients.

Per the original data handling: Construction of a distant-metastasis classifier for papillary thyroid cancer relied on CDR3 differences across clinicopathological groups. TCRdb re-called clones via MiXCR from the PCR reads. V and J calls and clone size were set by TCRdb, not the authors. Of about 33,000 clones listed, 15% to 20% are singletons. Thyroid surgery was performed in patients who had received no treatment beforehand. Study-level results: Malignant thyroid tumors reportedly had TCR beta diversity that was significantly higher than in benign nodules, in blood and tumor.

V was cut by 0 bases and J by 3 bases, with 5 bases left in between. CDR1 is SNHLY, CDR2 FYNNEI, per germline. The CDR3 is 13 residues long. Sequencing was done on a sample of blood. The rearrangement joins TRBV2 to TRBJ1-2, with TRBD1 as a possible D gene (5 bases). The receptor comes from a male donor with papillary thyroid cancer or a benign thyroid nodule (not recorded which). Some clones in this sample may be carry-over from other donors' samples. The CDR3 is CASSEAGDYGYTF. The CDR3 DNA reads TGTGCCAGCAGTGAAGCAGGGGACTATGGCTACACCTTC. The whole variable domain, remainder taken from reference TRBV2 and TRBJ1-2, is EPEVTQTPSHQVTQMGQEVILRCVPISNHLYFYWYRQILGQKVEFLVSFYNNEISEKSEIFDDQFSVERPDGSNFTLKIRSTKLEDSAMYFCASSEAGDYGYTFGSGTRLTVV.